This TCR beta chain was identified in a study of CD8+CD57+ T cells in acquired aplastic anemia. The table lists this clonotype with many counts. Germline values: CDR1 SEHNR, CDR2 FQNEAQ (reference sequence). This CDR3 region has 15 residues. V was trimmed by 6 bases and J by 0 bases, leaving 14 bases between them. The template for TCR beta VDJ and CDR3 sequence profiling was genomic DNA. MiXCR, run by TCRdb on the reads, gives a single entry per CDR3 protein. The sample shows 55,000 to 80,000 distinct CDR3 sequences, almost 55% of them seen only once. The sample consisted of sorted CD4+, CD8+, or CD8+CD57+ T cells (not recorded which) from PBMCs. This receptor was obtained from a human donor in good health, serving as a control. The chain combines TRBV7-9 with TRBJ1-1; the D is unclear. DNA of the CDR3: TGTGCCAGCAGGTACGTGATGGCGGTGAACACTGAAGCTTTCTTT. Its translation is CASRYVMAVNTEAFF.